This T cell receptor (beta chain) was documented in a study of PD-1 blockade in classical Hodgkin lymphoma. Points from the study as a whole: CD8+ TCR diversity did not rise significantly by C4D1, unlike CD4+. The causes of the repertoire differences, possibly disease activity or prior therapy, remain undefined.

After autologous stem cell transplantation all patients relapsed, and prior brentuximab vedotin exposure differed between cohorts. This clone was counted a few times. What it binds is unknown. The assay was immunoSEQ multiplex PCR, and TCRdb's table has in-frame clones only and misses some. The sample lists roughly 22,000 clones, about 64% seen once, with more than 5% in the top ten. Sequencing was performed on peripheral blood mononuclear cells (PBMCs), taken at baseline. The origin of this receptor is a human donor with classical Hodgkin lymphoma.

DNA of the CDR3: TGTGCCAGCAGTTCCTCCGGGACAGGGGTTCGGGAGCAGTACTTC. Protein product: CASSSSGTGVREQYF. This chain joins TRBV2 and TRBJ2-7, with 10 bases fitting TRBD1. Germline CDR1 reads SNHLY; CDR2 reads FYNNEI. The CDR3 is 15 residues long. The J segment lost 7 bases and the V segment lost 5 bases, leaving 11 bases of the junction unmatched.